This T cell receptor (beta chain) derives from a study of beta chain features in type 1 diabetes. Study outcomes and limitations: Naive, central memory and Treg TCRB repertoires appeared more alike in patients than in healthy donors. Using cDNA template may skew counts toward highly expressing activated cells. People with Type 1 diabetes carried modestly yet significantly shorter TCRB CDR3s in all four CD4+ subsets.

Markers CD45RO/CCR7/CD25/CD127/CD95/CD27 served to sort CD4+ naive, central memory, regulatory and stem cell-like memory cells. Every sorted population was more than 95% pure. Every bit of the isolated RNA underwent reverse transcription, so sequencing read expressed TCRB transcripts. TCRdb's table, derived via immunoSEQ multiplex PCR, lists solely in-frame clones and lacks some. The data contain a few hundred thousand clones, 11% of them singletons. CDR3 length: 14 amino acids. V shed 7 bases and J shed 1 base, with 14 bases lying between them. CDR1 and CDR2 from the germline V gene are SGDLS and YYNGEE. This clone turned up a few times. Antigen: not known.

The sequencing input was naive CD4+ T cells from blood. V usage is TRBV9 and J usage is TRBJ1-1; D uncertain. The sequence derives from a man aged 25 to 40 with type 1 diabetes. The CDR3 spells CASGPGWGNTEAFF. The CDR3 nucleotides are TGTGCCAGCGGCCCGGGGTGGGGGAACACTGAAGCTTTCTTT.